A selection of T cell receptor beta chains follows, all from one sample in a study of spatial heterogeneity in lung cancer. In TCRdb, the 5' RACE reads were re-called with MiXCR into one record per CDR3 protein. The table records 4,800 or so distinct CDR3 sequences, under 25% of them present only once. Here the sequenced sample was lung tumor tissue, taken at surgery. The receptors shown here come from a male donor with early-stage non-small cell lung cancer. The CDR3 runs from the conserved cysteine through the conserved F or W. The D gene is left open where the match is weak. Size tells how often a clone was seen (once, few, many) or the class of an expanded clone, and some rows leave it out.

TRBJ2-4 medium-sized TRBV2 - TGTGCCAGCAGCGGACAAATAGCCAAAAACATTCAGTACTTC CASSGQIAKNIQYF
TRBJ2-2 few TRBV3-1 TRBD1 TGTGCCAGCAGCGGGACAGCGAACACCGGGGAGCTGTTTTTT CASSGTANTGELFF
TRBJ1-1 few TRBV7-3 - TGTGCCAGCAGCTTAAAGCCAGGGGACACTGAAGCTTTCTTT CASSLKPGDTEAFF
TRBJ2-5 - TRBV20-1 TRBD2 TGCAGTGCTAGGCGGCTAGCGGGAGGGAGAGGGACCGGGGAGACCCAGTACTTC CSARRLAGGRGTGETQYF
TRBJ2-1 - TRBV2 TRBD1 TGTGCCAGCAGTGGGACAGGTCATGAGCAGTTCTTC CASSGTGHEQFF
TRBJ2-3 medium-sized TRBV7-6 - TGTGCCAGCAGCCCATTCCCTGGACTCTCCGAGGGGACAGATACGCAGTATTTT CASSPFPGLSEGTDTQYF
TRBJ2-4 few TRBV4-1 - TGCGCCAGCAGCCAAGTACAAGAGATAGCCAAAAACATTCAGTACTTC CASSQVQEIAKNIQYF
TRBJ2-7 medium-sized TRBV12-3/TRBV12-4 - TGTGCCAGCAGTTTAAGGGGCCCCATCGGCGACGAGCAGTACTTC CASSLRGPIGDEQYF
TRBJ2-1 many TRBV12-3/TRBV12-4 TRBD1 TGTGCCAGCAGTTCCCGGACAGGGACTTGGTTAATTATTGAGCAGTTCTTC CASSSRTGTWLIIEQFF
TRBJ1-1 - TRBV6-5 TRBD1 TGTGCCAGCAGTTTGGTCCCAGGGGGAACTGAAGCTTTCTTT CASSLVPGGTEAFF
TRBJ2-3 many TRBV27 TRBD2 TGTGCGACTAGCGGAGGGGGTTCAGATACGCAGTATTTT CATSGGGSDTQYF
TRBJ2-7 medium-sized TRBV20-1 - TGCAGTGCGGCAACTTACGAGCAGTACTTC CSAATYEQYF
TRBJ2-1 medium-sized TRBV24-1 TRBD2 TGTGCCACCAGTGATTTTTCTAGCGGGAGGTTCCGTTCCTACAATGAGCAGTTCTTC CATSDFSSGRFRSYNEQFF
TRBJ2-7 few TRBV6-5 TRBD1 TGTGCCAGCAGTCCGGGACAGGGGTTCATTGGTGAGCAGTACTTC CASSPGQGFIGEQYF
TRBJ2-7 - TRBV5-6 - TGTGCCAGCAGCCTCCGTCCCTACAGCGAGCAGTACTTC CASSLRPYSEQYF
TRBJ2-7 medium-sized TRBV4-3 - TGCGCCAGCAGCCAAGGACTAGGGTACGGAGGCTACGAGCAGTACTTC CASSQGLGYGGYEQYF
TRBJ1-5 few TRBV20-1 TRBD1 TGCAGTGCTAGCTCACAGGGGGTATCCCCTACCAATCAGCCCCAGCATTTT CSASSQGVSPTNQPQHF
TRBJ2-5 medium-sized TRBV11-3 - TGTGCCAGCAGCTTAACCAGGGAAGAGACCCAGTACTTC CASSLTREETQYF
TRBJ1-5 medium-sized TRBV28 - TGTGCCAGCAGACTCTTCACTAATAGCAATCAGCCCCAGCATTTT CASRLFTNSNQPQHF
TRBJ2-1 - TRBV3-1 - TGTGCCAGCAGACATTCCGAGGACTACTACAATGAGCAGTTCTTC CASRHSEDYYNEQFF
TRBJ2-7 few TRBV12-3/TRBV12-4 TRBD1 TGTGCCAGCAGTTTTGACAGGGACAACGAGCAGTACTTC CASSFDRDNEQYF
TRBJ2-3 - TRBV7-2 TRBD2 TGTGCCAGCAGCCCGAGGACTAGCTCTAGCACAGATACGCAGTATTTT CASSPRTSSSTDTQYF
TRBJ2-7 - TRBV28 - TGTGCCACCAGGACAGCGGGAAGAACCTACGAGCAGTACTTC CATRTAGRTYEQYF